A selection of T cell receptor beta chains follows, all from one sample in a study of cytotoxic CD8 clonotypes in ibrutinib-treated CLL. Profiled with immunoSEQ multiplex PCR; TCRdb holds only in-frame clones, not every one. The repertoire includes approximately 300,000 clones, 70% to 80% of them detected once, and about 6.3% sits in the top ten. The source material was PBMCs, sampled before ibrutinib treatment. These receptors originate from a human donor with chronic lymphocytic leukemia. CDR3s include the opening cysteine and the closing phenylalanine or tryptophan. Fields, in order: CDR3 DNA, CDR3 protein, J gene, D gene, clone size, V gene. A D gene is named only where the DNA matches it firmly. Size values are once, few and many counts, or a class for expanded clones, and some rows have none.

TGCGCCAGCAGCTTGGCTGCGCATAACCAAGAGACCCAGTACTTC CASSLAAHNQETQYF TRBJ2-5 - - TRBV5-1
TGTGCCAGCAGTCATGAGCAGTTCTTC CASSHEQFF TRBJ2-1 - - TRBV27
TGTGCCAGCACCCAAGGAAGAATGTCCTCCTACAATGAGCAGTTCTTC CASTQGRMSSYNEQFF TRBJ2-1 - few TRBV27
TGTGCCAGCAGTGAACAAGACCCCCGCTCAAAACTGTTTTTT CASSEQDPRSKLFF TRBJ1-4 - - TRBV2
TGTGCCAGCAGTTTATTCGTTTGGGGGACTGAAAACTCCTACAATGAGCAGTTCTTC CASSLFVWGTENSYNEQFF TRBJ2-1 - - TRBV27
TGTGCCAGCAGCCAAAATGTCCCGGGACTAGCGGGAGGTAGAGGGCAGTTCTTC CASSQNVPGLAGGRGQFF TRBJ2-1 TRBD2 - TRBV4-2
TGTGCCAGCAGCCCCCGCTCGGGACCCCCTAGCACAGATACGCAGTATTTT CASSPRSGPPSTDTQYF TRBJ2-3 - - TRBV9
TGTGCCAGCAGCCAAGATCTAGGGGGCTATGAAAAACTGTTTTTT CASSQDLGGYEKLFF TRBJ1-4 TRBD1 few TRBV7-9
TGTGCCATCACCCCGGGACAGGGGGCGAAAGGGCACACCGGGGAGCTGTTTTTT CAITPGQGAKGHTGELFF TRBJ2-2 TRBD1 - TRBV10-3
TGCGCCAGCAGCTTGGAGATCTCCTACGAGCAGTACTTC CASSLEISYEQYF TRBJ2-7 - - TRBV5-1
TGTGCCAGCAGCAAAGGACGCAATGAGCAGTTCTTC CASSKGRNEQFF TRBJ2-1 - - TRBV11-3
TGTGCCAGCTCACAAACCAACTCTGGGGCCAACGTCCTGACTTTC CASSQTNSGANVLTF TRBJ2-6 - - TRBV18
TGCGCCAGCAGCCAAACTCCCCGACTCGGGACAGGGACTCAGCCCCAGCATTTT CASSQTPRLGTGTQPQHF TRBJ1-5 TRBD1 - TRBV4-1
TGTGCCAGCAGCTTGTCTGACAGGGGAGTACCTTATAACTATGGCTACACCTTC CASSLSDRGVPYNYGYTF TRBJ1-2 TRBD1 - TRBV7-8
TGTGCCAGCAGCTTAGGTTCGCGCTACGAGCAGTACTTC CASSLGSRYEQYF TRBJ2-7 - once TRBV5-6
TGTGCCAGCAGCCGCGGACGGGTTTACGAGCAGTACTTC CASSRGRVYEQYF TRBJ2-7 - - TRBV5-4
TGTGCCAGCAGTTTGACAGGGGACTACGAGCAGTACTTC CASSLTGDYEQYF TRBJ2-7 TRBD1 - TRBV28
TGTGCCAGCAGCTTCCGCGCTAGGCACGAGCAGTACTTC CASSFRARHEQYF TRBJ2-7 - - TRBV7-2
TGTGCCAGCAGCTTAATAGCGGAAACCTACGAGCAGTACTTC CASSLIAETYEQYF TRBJ2-7 - - TRBV6-1
TGTGCCATCAGTGGACCAGGTGAGGGATCCACAGATACGCAGTATTTT CAISGPGEGSTDTQYF TRBJ2-3 - - TRBV10-3
TGCGCCAGCAGCCAAGGCCCGCTAGCGGGAGGTACTGAGCAGTTCTTC CASSQGPLAGGTEQFF TRBJ2-1 TRBD2 - TRBV4-1
TGCAGCGTCGTCTCTAGCGGGGCCTACAATGAGCAGTTCTTC CSVVSSGAYNEQFF TRBJ2-1 TRBD2 - TRBV29-1
TGTGCCTGGAGCAGGGATAGCAATCAGCCCCAGCATTTT CAWSRDSNQPQHF TRBJ1-5 - - TRBV30
TGTGCCAGCAGCTTTTCCACAGCCCAGGCAGAGACCCAGTACTTC CASSFSTAQAETQYF TRBJ2-5 - - TRBV5-4
TGTGCCAGCAGCCCTGAGTGGGGACTAGCTCCCTTCAGGGGATACGAGCAGTACTTC CASSPEWGLAPFRGYEQYF TRBJ2-7 TRBD2 - TRBV28
TGTGCCAGCAGCTTGACTAGCGGGAGAATTTATGAGCAGTTCTTC CASSLTSGRIYEQFF TRBJ2-1 TRBD2 - TRBV7-6
TGTGCCAGCAGCCACGGGGACTCCTACGAGCAGTACTTC CASSHGDSYEQYF TRBJ2-7 - - TRBV4-2
TGTGCCAGCTCACCCCTAGCGGGAGTAACAGATACGCAGTATTTT CASSPLAGVTDTQYF TRBJ2-3 TRBD2 few TRBV18
TGTGCCAGCAGCTTATTTTTTTCTAGCGGGAGTTACGAGCAGTACTTC CASSLFFSSGSYEQYF TRBJ2-7 TRBD2 - TRBV11-2
TGTGCCAGCAGCTTAGTTGACCTAGCGGGAGTTGGAGAGACCCAGTACTTC CASSLVDLAGVGETQYF TRBJ2-5 TRBD2 - TRBV7-6
TGCAGTGCTAGTAGGCACCACGAGCAGTACTTC CSASRHHEQYF TRBJ2-7 - - TRBV20-1
TGTGCCAGCAGCCCCCGGACAGGGGGCTATGGCTACACCTTC CASSPRTGGYGYTF TRBJ1-2 TRBD1 - TRBV5-6
TGTGCCAGCAGCCGATGGACTAGCGGGAGCGGAGCGGTTCACAATGAGCAGTTCTTC CASSRWTSGSGAVHNEQFF TRBJ2-1 TRBD2 - TRBV14
TGTGCCAGCAGCCCCAGGGACGTAACCTACAATGAGCAGTTCTTC CASSPRDVTYNEQFF TRBJ2-1 - - TRBV7-3
TGCGCCAGCAGCAACTGGGACAGGGGCGACTATGGCTACACCTTC CASSNWDRGDYGYTF TRBJ1-2 TRBD1 - TRBV4-1
TGCGCCAGCAGCCAAGATCGGGGACAGGGGGCCTACGAGCAGTACTTC CASSQDRGQGAYEQYF TRBJ2-7 TRBD1 - TRBV4-3
TGCAGCGTTGCCAGAACTCAAAACAATGAGCAGTTCTTC CSVARTQNNEQFF TRBJ2-1 - - TRBV29-1
TGTGCTAGTGCAGGGACCCAAGAGACCCAGTACTTC CASAGTQETQYF TRBJ2-5 - - TRBV12-5
TGTGCCAGCAGAGTGCCGGGAGGACCAAACAATGAGCAGTTCTTC CASRVPGGPNNEQFF TRBJ2-1 TRBD2 - TRBV5-4
TGCACCAGCAGCCACACCAGTTCCGCATCTAGCGGGGAGACCCAGTACTTC CTSSHTSSASSGETQYF TRBJ2-5 - once TRBV1
TGTGCCAGCAGCTTAGTTTCCGGTCCGGCAGGTACGCAGTATTTT CASSLVSGPAGTQYF TRBJ2-3 - - TRBV7-2
TGCAGCGTTGCCGGCTATGACAATGAGCAGTTCTTC CSVAGYDNEQFF TRBJ2-1 - - TRBV29-1
TGCGCCAGCAGCCAATTTGGACTAGCGGGAGGCTACAATGAGCAGTTCTTC CASSQFGLAGGYNEQFF TRBJ2-1 TRBD2 - TRBV4-1
TGTGCCAGTAGTATGGGACAGGGTAATCAGCCCCAGCATTTT CASSMGQGNQPQHF TRBJ1-5 TRBD1 - TRBV19
TGTGCCAGCAGTGAATCACCAGGATCTCAATGGCAGTTCTTC CASSESPGSQWQFF TRBJ2-1 - - TRBV25-1
TGTGCCTGGAATAAGAACAGTGAAGCTTTCTTT CAWNKNSEAFF TRBJ1-1 - - TRBV30
TGCGCCAGCAGCCAAGGACTAGCGGGAGCTGTCACCGGGGAGCTGTTTTTT CASSQGLAGAVTGELFF TRBJ2-2 TRBD2 once TRBV4-3
TGTGCCAGCAGCGTCGGAGGGACTAGCGCGACGGTCTACGAGCAGTACTTC CASSVGGTSATVYEQYF TRBJ2-7 TRBD2 - TRBV9
TGTGCCAGCAGCTTGGGCCTTGGGCGGGCAACGGATACGCAGTATTTT CASSLGLGRATDTQYF TRBJ2-3 - - TRBV7-9
TGTGCCAGCAGCCCAAAGGGGGGCTCCTACAATGAGCAGTTCTTC CASSPKGGSYNEQFF TRBJ2-1 - - TRBV7-3
TGTGCCAGCAGCACGTCCTCCGGGGAGCTGTTTTTT CASSTSSGELFF TRBJ2-2 - - TRBV21-1
TGTGCCAGCTCACCAACCCTAGCGGACTACAATGAGCAGTTCTTC CASSPTLADYNEQFF TRBJ2-1 TRBD2 - TRBV18
TGTGCCAGCAGCTTAGGAGCGGGAGCCGAGCAGTACTTC CASSLGAGAEQYF TRBJ2-7 TRBD2 few TRBV11-3
TGTGCCAGCAGCGTAGCTACCTGGACAACGAACACCGGGGAGCTGTTTTTT CASSVATWTTNTGELFF TRBJ2-2 - - TRBV9
TGTGCCAGCTCACCATCTAGCGGGAGGGCTCCAGATACGCAGTATTTT CASSPSSGRAPDTQYF TRBJ2-3 TRBD2 - TRBV18
TGTGCCAGCAGCTTAGGGGTTAGTCGAAGCACAGATACGCAGTATTTT CASSLGVSRSTDTQYF TRBJ2-3 - once TRBV11-2
TGTGCCAGCACCCTAGGGACAGGGTCATACAATGAGCAGTTCTTC CASTLGTGSYNEQFF TRBJ2-1 TRBD1 - TRBV27